This T cell receptor beta chain was identified during a study of T cell repertoires in cytomegalovirus infection. Concerning this clonotype: Antigen unknown.

V shed 3 bases and J shed 6 bases, with 6 bases lying between them. Germline V gives CDR1 ENHRY, CDR2 SYGVKD. This CDR3 comprises 12 residues. Study results and limitations: CMV-specific TCR beta clonotypes restricted by HLA-C dominated the ex vivo response.

MiXCR was run by TCRdb on the reads, yielding one entry per CDR3 protein. The sample has 450,000 to 600,000 distinct CDR3 sequences, 25% to 35% seen once; the top ten hold 15% to 20%. The TCR comes from a human donor in good health (CMV status not recorded). Some clones in this sample may be carry-over from other donors' samples. This rearrangement joins TRBV10-3 to TRBJ2-1; D may be TRBD1 (6 bases). The sample in question was cultured PBMCs, obtained from culture after CMV antigen stimulation. CDR3 nucleotides: TGTGCCATCAGTGAAGGGGGCAATGAGCAGTTCTTC. It translates to CAISEGGNEQFF.